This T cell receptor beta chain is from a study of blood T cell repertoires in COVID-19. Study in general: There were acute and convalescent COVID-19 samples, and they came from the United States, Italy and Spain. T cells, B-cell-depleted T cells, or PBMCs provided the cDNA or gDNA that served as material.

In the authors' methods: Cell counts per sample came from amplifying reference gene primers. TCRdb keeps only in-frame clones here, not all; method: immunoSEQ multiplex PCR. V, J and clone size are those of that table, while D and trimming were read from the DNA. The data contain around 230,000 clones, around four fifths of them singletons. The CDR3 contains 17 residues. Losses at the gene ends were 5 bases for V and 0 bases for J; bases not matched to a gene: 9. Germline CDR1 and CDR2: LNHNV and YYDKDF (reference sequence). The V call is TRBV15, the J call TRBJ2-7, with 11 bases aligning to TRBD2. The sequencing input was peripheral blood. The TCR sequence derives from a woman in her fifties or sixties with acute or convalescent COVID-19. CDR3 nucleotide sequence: TGTGCCACCAGCCTAGAGGTAGCGGGAGGGACCTCCTACGAGCAGTACTTC. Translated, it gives CATSLEVAGGTSYEQYF.